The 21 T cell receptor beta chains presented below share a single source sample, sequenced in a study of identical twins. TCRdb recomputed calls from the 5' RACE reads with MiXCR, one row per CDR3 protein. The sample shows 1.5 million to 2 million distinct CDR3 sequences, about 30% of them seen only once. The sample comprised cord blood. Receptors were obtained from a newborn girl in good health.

The CDR3 sequence: CASSQSSGAQETQYF. The CDR3, as DNA: TGTGCCAGCAGCCAATCCAGCGGAGCCCAAGAGACCCAGTACTTC. The chain uses TRBV3-1 and TRBJ2-5; D is perhaps TRBD2 (5 bases). Per the germline V gene, CDR1 is LGHDT and CDR2 is YNNKEL (reference sequence). The CDR3 runs 15 residues. Trimming stripped 2 bases from V and 1 base from J, with 11 bases between.

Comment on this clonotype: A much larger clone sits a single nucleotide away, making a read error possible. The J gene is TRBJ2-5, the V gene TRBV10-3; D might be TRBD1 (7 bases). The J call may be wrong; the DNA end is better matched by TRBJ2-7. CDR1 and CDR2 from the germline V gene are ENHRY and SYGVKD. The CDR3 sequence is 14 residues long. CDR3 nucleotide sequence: TGTGCCATCAGTTCAGGGGGAGGAATCTGCGAGCAGTACTTC. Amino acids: CAISSGGGICEQYF.

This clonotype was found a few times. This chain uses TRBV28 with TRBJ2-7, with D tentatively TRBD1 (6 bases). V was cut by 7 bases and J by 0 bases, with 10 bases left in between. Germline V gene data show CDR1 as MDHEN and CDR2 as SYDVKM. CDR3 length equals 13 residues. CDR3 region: CASTDRISYEQYF. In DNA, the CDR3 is TGTGCCAGCACCGACAGGATCTCCTACGAGCAGTACTTC.

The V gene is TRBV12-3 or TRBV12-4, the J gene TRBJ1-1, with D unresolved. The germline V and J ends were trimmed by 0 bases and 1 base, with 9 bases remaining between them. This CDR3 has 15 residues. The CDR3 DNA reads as TGTGCCAGCAGTTTAGCGCTATTCCCGAACACTGAAGCTTTCTTT. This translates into CASSLALFPNTEAFF.

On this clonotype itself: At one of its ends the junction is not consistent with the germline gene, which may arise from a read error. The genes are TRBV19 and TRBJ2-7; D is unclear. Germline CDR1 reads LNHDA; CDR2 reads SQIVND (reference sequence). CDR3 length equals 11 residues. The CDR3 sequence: CVSSLGYEQYF. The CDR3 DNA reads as TGTGTCAGTAGTTTGGGTTACGAGCAGTACTTC.

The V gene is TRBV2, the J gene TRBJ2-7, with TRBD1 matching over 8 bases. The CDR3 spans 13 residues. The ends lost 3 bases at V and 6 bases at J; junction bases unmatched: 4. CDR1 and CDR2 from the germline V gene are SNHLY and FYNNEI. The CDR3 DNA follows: TGTGCCAGCAGTGACTTACAGGGGGGCGAGCAGTACTTC. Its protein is CASSDLQGGEQYF.

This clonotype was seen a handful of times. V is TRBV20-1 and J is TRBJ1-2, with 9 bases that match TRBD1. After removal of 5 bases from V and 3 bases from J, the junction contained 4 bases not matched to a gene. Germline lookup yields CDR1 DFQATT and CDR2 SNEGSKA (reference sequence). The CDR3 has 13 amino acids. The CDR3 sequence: CSAVQGADYGYTF. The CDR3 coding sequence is TGCAGTGCTGTACAGGGGGCGGACTATGGCTACACCTTC.

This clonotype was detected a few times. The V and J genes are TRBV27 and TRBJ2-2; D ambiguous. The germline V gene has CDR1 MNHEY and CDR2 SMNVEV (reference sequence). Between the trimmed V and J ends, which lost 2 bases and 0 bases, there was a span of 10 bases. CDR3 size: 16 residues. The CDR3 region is CASSLPDGTNTGELFF. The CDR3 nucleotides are TGTGCCAGCAGTTTACCCGACGGAACGAACACCGGGGAGCTGTTTTTT.

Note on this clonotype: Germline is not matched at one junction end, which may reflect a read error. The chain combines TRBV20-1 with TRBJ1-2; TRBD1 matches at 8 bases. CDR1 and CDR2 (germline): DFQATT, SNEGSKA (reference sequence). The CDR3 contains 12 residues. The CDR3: CNARTGNYGYTF. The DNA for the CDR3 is TGCAATGCTAGGACAGGGAACTATGGCTACACCTTC.

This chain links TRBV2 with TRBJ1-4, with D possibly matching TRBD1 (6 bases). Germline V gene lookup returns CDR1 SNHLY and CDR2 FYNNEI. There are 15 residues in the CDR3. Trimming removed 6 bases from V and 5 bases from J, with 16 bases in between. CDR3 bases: TGTGCCAGCAGCCTTACAGGGCGTCAGAATGAAAAACTGTTTTTT. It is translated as CASSLTGRQNEKLFF.

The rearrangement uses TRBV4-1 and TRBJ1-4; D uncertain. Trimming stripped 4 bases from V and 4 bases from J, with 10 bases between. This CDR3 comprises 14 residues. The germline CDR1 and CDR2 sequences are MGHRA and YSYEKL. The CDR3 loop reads CASSRSPRNEKLFF. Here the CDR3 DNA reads TGCGCCAGCAGCCGCAGTCCGCGTAATGAAAAACTGTTTTTT.

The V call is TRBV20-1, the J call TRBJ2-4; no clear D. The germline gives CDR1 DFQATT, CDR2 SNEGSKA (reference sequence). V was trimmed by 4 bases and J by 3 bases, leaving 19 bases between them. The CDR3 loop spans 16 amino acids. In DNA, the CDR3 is TGCAGTGCTACCCAGTTAGGCACGTTTGACAAAAACATTCAGTACTTC. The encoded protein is CSATQLGTFDKNIQYF.

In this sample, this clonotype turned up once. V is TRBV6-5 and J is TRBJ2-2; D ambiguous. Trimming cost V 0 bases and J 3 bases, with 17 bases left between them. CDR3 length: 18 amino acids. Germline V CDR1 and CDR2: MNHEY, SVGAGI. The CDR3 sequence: CASSYSAVRKPDTGELFF. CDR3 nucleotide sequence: TGTGCCAGCAGTTACTCGGCGGTCCGCAAACCGGACACCGGGGAGCTGTTTTTT.

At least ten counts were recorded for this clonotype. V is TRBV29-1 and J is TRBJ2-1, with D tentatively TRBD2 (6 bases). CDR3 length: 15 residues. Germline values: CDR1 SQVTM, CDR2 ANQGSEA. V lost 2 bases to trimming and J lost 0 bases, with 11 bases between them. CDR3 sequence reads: CSVERRGSSYNEQFF. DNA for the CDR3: TGCAGCGTTGAAAGACGGGGGAGCTCCTACAATGAGCAGTTCTTC.

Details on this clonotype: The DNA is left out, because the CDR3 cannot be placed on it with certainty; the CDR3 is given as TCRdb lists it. CDR3 in amino acids: CASSSSWREGDTQYF. The rearrangement links TRBV12-3 or TRBV12-4 to TRBJ2-3; no check of the table's D call, TRBD2, against the DNA was made. The CDR3 is 15 residues long, counting both termini.

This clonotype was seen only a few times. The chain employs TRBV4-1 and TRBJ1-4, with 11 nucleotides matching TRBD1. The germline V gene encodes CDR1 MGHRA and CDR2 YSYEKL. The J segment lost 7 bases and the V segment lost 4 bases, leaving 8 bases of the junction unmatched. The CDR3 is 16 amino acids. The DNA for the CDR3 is TGCGCCAGCAGCCTAGCCACCGGGACAGGGGGTGAAAAACTGTTTTTT. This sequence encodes CASSLATGTGGEKLFF.

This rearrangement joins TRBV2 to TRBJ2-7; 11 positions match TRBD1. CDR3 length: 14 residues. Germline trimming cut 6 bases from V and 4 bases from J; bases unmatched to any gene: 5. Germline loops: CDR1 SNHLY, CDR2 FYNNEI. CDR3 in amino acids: CASRMGTGGYEQYF. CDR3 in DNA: TGTGCCAGCAGGATGGGGACAGGGGGATACGAGCAGTACTTC.

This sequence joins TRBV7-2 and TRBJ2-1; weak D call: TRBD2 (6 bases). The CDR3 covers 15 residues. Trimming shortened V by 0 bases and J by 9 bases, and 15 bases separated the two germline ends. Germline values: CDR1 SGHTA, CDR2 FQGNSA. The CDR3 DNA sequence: TGTGCCAGCAGCTTAGCGTGGTTATTAGCGGTTGAGCAGTTCTTC. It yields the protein CASSLAWLLAVEQFF.

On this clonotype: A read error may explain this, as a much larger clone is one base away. CDR3 sequence: CSARGVNNEQYF. The CDR3 region has the DNA TGCAGTGCTAGAGGGGTAAACAATGAGCAGTACTTC. This sequence joins TRBV20-1 and TRBJ2-5; no definite D call. The CDR3 consists of 12 residues. CDR1 DFQATT and CDR2 SNEGSKA come from the germline V gene (reference sequence). The ends were cut back, 1 base at V and 11 bases at J, with 14 bases in the middle.

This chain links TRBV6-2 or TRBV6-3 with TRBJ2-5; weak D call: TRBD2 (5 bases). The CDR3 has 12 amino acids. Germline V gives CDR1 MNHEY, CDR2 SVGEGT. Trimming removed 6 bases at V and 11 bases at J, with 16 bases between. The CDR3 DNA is TGTGCCAGCAGGCGTAGAGGCGGGCCTCAGTACTTC. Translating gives CASRRRGGPQYF.

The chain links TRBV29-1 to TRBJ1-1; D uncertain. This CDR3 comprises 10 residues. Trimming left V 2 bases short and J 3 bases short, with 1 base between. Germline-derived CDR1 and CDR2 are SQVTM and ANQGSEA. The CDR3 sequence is CSVEHTEAFF. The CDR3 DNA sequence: TGCAGCGTTGAACACACTGAAGCTTTCTTT.